This TCR beta chain appears in the sequencing data of a study of T cells after yellow fever vaccination. General study points: Researchers report a weaker secondary response that nonetheless peaked faster, day 5 versus 15. The CD4 compartment and the CD8 compartment contained a small share of clonotypes in common.

This clonotype was observed a few times. Antigen unknown. In making TCR cDNA, 5'RACE template switching added a universal primer site and UMIs to it. TCRdb reprocessed the 5' RACE reads with MiXCR, giving one entry per CDR3 protein. The table lists around 400,000 distinct CDR3 sequences, more than 9% of them singletons. The sample here was PBMCs, taken on the day of the first yellow fever vaccination. This sequence originates from a man aged 18 to 29 who received the YFV17D yellow fever vaccine.

The CDR3 DNA reads as TGTGCCAGCAGCTTATTCACGCGTGGCTACACCTTC. Amino acid sequence: CASSLFTRGYTF. The chain uses TRBV7-2 and TRBJ1-2, with no clear D. V lost 2 bases, J lost 7 bases, and 8 bases lay in between. CDR3 length: 12 amino acids. CDR1 is SGHTA and CDR2 is FQGNSA in the germline V gene.